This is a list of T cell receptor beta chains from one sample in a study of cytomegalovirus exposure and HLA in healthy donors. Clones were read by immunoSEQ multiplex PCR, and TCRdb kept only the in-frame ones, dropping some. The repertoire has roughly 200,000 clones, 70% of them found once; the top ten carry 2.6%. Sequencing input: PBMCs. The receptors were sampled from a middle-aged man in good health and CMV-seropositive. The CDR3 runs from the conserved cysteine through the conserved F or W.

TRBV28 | CASSYPGLAGWGDTQYF
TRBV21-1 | CASSTPSEDNPPAHEQYF
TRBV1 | CTSSQAETGDNSPLHF
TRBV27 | CASSKLDYNEQFF
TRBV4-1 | CASSQGTPSLAKNIQYF
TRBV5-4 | CASSLTGLDTDTQYF
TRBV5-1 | CASSLGREVRDEGTEAFF
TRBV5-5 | CASSFQTNGYTF
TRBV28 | CASSLLAPMNTEAFF
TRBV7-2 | CASSLSRGTVGNIQYF
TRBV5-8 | CASSLAVNRAGNTIYF
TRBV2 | CASSGDSGRYTF